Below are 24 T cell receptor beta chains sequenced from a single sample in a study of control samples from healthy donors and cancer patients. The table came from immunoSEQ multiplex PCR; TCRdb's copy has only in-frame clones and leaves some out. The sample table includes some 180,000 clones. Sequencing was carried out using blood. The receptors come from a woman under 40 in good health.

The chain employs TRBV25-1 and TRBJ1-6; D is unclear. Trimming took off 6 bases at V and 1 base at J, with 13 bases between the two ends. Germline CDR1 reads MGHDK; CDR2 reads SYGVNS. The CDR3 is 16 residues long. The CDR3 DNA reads TGTGCCAGCAGGAAACTAGCGGGGTCCTATAATTCACCCCTCCACTTT. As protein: CASRKLAGSYNSPLHF.

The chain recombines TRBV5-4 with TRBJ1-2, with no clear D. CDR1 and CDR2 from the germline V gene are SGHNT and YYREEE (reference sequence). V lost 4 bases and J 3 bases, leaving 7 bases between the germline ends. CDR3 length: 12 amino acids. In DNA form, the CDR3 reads TGTGCCAGCAGCCCGAAGGACTATGGCTACACCTTC. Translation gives CASSPKDYGYTF.

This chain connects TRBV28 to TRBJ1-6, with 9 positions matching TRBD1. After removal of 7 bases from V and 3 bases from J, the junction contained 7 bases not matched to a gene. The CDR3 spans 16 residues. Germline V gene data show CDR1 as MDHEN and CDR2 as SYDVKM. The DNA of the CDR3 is TGTGCCAGCATCCAAACAGGGGGCTTCTATAATTCACCCCTCCACTTT. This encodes CASIQTGGFYNSPLHF.

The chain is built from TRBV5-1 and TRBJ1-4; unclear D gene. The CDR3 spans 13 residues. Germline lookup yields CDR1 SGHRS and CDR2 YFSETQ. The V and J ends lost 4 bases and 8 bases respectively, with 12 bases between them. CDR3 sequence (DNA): TGCGCCAGCAGCCTTGGACCGGGGGAAAAACTGTTTTTT. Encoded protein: CASSLGPGEKLFF. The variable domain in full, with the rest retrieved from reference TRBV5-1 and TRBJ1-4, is KAGVTQTPRYLIKTRGQQVTLSCSPISGHRSVSWYQQTPGQGLQFLFEYFSETQRNKGNFPGRFSGRQFSNSRSEMNVSTLELGDSALYLCASSLGPGEKLFFGSGTQLSVL.

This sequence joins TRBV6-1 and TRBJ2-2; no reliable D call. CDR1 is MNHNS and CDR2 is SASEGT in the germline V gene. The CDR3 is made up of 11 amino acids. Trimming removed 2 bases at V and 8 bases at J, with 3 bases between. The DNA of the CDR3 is TGTGCCAGCAGTGAATGGGGGGAGCTGTTTTTT. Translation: CASSEWGELFF.

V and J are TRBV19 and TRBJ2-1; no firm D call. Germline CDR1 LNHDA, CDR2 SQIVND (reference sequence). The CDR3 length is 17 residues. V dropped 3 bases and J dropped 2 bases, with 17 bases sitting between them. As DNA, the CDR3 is TGTGCCAGTAGTATTTGGAAGGGCAGTACGACCTACAATGAGCAGTTCTTC. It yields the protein CASSIWKGSTTYNEQFF.

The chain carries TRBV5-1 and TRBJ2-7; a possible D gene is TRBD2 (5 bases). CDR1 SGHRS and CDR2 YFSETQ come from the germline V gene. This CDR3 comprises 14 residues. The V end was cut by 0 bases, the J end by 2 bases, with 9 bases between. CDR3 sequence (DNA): TGCGCCAGCAGCTTGGCCGGGGTACCCTACGAGCAGTACTTC. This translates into CASSLAGVPYEQYF.

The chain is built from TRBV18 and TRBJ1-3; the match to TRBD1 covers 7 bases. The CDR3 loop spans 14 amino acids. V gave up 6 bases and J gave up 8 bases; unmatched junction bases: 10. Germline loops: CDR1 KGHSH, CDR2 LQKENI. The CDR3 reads CASSQRDRGDTIYF. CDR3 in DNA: TGTGCCAGCTCCCAACGGGACAGAGGGGACACCATATATTTT.

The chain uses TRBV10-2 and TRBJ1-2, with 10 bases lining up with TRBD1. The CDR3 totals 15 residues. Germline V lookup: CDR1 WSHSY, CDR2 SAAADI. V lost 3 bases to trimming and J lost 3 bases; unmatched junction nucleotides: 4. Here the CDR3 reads CASSDPGTGDYGYTF. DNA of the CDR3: TGCGCCAGCAGTGATCCTGGGACAGGGGACTATGGCTACACCTTC.

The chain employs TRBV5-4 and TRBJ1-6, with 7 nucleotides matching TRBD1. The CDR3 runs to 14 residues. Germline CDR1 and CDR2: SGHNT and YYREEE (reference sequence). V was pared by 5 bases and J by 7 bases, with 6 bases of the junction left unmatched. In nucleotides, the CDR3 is TGTGCCAGCAGGGACAGGCTCGCCAATTCACCCCTCCACTTT. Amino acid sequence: CASRDRLANSPLHF.

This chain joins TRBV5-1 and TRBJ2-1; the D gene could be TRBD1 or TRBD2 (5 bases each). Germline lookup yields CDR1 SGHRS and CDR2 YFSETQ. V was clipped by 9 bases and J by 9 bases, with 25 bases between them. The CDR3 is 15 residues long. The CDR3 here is CATGVVGDGLGEQFF. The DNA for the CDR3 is TGCGCCACCGGCGTGGTAGGGGACGGACTCGGTGAGCAGTTCTTC.

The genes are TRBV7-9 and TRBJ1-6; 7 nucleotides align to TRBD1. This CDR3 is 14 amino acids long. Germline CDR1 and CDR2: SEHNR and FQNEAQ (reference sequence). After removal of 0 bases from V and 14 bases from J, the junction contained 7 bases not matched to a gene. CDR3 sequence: CASSLALTGVALHF. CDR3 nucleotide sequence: TGTGCCAGCAGCTTAGCGCTCACAGGGGTCGCCCTCCACTTT.

The CDR3 is CASSPPSFVRGFRSPLHF. The CDR3 DNA sequence: TGCGCCAGCAGCCCCCCTTCTTTCGTCCGGGGCTTTAGGTCACCCCTCCACTTT. This chain connects TRBV5-1 to TRBJ1-6; D is perhaps TRBD1 (5 bases). V was shortened by 4 bases and J by 10 bases, with 27 bases between the two germline ends. CDR1 SGHRS and CDR2 YFSETQ come from the germline V gene. This CDR3 is 18 amino acids long.

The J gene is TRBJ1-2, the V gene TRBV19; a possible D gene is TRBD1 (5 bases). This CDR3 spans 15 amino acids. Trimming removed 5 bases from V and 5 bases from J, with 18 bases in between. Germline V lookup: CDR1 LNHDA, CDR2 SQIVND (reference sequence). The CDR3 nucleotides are TGTGCCAGTAGTGAAGGGACGCAGCTCATATATGGCTACACCTTC. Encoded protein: CASSEGTQLIYGYTF.

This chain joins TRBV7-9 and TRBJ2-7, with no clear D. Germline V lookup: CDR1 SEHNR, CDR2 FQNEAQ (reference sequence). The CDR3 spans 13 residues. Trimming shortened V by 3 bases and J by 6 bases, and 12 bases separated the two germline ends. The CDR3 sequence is CASSFGVVSEQYF. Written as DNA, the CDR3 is TGTGCCAGCAGCTTTGGCGTGGTAAGCGAGCAGTACTTC.

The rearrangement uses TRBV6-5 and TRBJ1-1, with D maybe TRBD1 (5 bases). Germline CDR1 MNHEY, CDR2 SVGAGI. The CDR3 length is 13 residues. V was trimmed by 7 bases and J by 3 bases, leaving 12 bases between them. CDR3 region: CASTPTDYTEAFF. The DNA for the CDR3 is TGTGCCAGCACCCCGACAGATTACACTGAAGCTTTCTTT.

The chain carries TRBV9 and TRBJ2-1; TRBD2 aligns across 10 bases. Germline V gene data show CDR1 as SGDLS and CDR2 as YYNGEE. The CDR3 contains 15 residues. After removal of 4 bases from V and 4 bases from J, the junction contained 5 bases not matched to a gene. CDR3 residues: CASSLSGGAYNEQFF. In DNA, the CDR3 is TGTGCCAGCAGCTTAAGCGGGGGGGCATACAATGAGCAGTTCTTC.

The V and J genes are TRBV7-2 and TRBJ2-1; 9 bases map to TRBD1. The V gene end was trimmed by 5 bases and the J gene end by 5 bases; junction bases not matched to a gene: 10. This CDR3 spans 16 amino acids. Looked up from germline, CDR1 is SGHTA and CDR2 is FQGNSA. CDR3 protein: CASSGSFGQGNNEQFF. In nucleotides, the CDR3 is TGTGCCAGCAGCGGGTCCTTTGGACAGGGGAACAATGAGCAGTTCTTC.

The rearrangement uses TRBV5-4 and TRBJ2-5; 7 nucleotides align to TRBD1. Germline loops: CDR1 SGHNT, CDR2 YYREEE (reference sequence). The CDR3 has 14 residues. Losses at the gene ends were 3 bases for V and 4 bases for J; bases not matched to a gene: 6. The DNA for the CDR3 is TGTGCCAGCAGCTCCGGGACAGTCTCAGAGACCCAGTACTTC. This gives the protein CASSSGTVSETQYF. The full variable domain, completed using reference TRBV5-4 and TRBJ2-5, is ETGVTQSPTHLIKTRGQQVTLRCSSQSGHNTVSWYQQALGQGPQFIFQYYREEENGRGNFPPRFSGLQFPNYSSELNVNALELDDSALYLCASSSGTVSETQYFGPGTRLLVL.

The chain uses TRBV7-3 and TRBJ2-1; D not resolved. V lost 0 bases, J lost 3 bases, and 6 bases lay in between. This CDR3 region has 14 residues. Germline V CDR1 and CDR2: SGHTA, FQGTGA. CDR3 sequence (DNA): TGTGCCAGCAGCTTAACGCACGGCTACAATGAGCAGTTCTTC. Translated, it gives CASSLTHGYNEQFF.

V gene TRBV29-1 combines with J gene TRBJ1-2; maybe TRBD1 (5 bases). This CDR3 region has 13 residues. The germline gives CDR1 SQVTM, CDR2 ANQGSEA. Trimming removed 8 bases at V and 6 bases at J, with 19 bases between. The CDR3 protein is CSHLTSGRDGYTF. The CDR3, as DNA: TGCAGCCATTTAACCTCGGGCAGGGATGGCTACACCTTC.

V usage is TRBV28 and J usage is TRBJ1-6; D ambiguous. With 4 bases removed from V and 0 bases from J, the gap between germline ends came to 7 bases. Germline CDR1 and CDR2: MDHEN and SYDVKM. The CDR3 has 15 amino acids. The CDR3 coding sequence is TGTGCCAGCAGTTCCAGTAGCTCCTATAATTCACCCCTCCACTTT. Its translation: CASSSSSSYNSPLHF.

The CDR3 nucleotides read TGTGCCAGCAGCCCTAACACAGATACGCAGTATTTT. Its translation: CASSPNTDTQYF. This chain joins TRBV7-9 and TRBJ2-3; D remains ambiguous. V lost 5 bases and J 2 bases, leaving 5 bases between the germline ends. Germline values: CDR1 SEHNR, CDR2 FQNEAQ (reference sequence). This CDR3 region has 12 residues.

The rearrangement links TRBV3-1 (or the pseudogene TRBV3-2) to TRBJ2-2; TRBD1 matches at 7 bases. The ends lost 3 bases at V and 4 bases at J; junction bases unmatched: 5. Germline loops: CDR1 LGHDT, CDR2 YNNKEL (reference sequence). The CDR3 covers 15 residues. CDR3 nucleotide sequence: TGTGCCAGCAGCCAGGGGACAGCTAGCACCGGGGAGCTGTTTTTT. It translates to CASSQGTASTGELFF.